These 11 T cell receptor beta chains were sequenced from one sample in a study of T cells in localized non-small cell lung cancer. Using immunoSEQ multiplex PCR, the repertoire was profiled, and TCRdb retains in-frame clones only, with some absent. The sample holds about 78,000 clones, around four fifths seen once. This specimen consisted of peripheral blood, obtained before any cancer treatment. The receptors stem from a man aged 35 to 69 with stage I lung adenocarcinoma.

Note on this clone: The same CDR3 can be traced to other DNA sequences in this sample. The chain recombines TRBV6-5 with TRBJ2-7, with D possibly TRBD2 on 5 matching bases. Between the trimmed V and J ends, which lost 0 bases and 2 bases, there was a span of 5 bases. The CDR3 has 13 residues. Germline lookup yields CDR1 MNHEY and CDR2 SVGAGI. In DNA form, the CDR3 reads TGTGCCAGCAGTTACTCCGGGGCCTACGAGCAGTACTTC. Translation: CASSYSGAYEQYF.

The chain recombines TRBV7-9 with TRBJ2-7; 8 nucleotides line up with TRBD2. CDR3 length: 14 amino acids. The ends lost 5 bases at V and 4 bases at J; junction bases unmatched: 7. Germline V gene data show CDR1 as SEHNR and CDR2 as FQNEAQ (reference sequence). In DNA form, the CDR3 reads TGTGCCAGCAGCGCCTCTGGCGGGAGGTACGAGCAGTACTTC. Its protein is CASSASGGRYEQYF.

The rearrangement joins TRBV18 to TRBJ1-2, with TRBD1 identical over 8 bases. The CDR3 has 15 amino acids. Germline V lookup: CDR1 KGHSH, CDR2 LQKENI. V dropped 2 bases and J dropped 8; count of bases not matched to a gene: 10. CDR3 sequence: CASSPSSDRAGGYTF. CDR3 coding DNA: TGTGCCAGCTCACCATCTTCGGACAGGGCGGGCGGCTACACCTTC.

V usage is TRBV7-6 and J usage is TRBJ2-2, with 9 positions matching TRBD1. The germline V gene has CDR1 SGHVS and CDR2 FNYEAQ. The trim removed 5 bases at V and 4 bases at J, leaving 5 bases unmatched. The CDR3 runs to 15 residues. CDR3 amino acids: CASSRTGEATGELFF. The CDR3 DNA is TGTGCCAGCAGCAGGACAGGGGAGGCCACCGGGGAGCTGTTTTTT.

The rearrangement links TRBV13 to TRBJ2-3, with 9 nucleotides matching TRBD1. V gave up 0 bases and J gave up 1 base; unmatched junction bases: 5. The CDR3 length is 17 residues. CDR1 PRHDT and CDR2 FYEKMQ come from the germline V gene (reference sequence). In DNA form, the CDR3 reads TGTGCCAGCAGCTTAGGTCCTTACAGGGGGCGCACAGATACGCAGTATTTT. Translation gives CASSLGPYRGRTDTQYF.

The genes are TRBV6-5 and TRBJ2-1, with TRBD2 matching over 10 bases. The CDR3 has 15 amino acids. Germline V CDR1 and CDR2: MNHEY, SVGAGI. The V gene end was trimmed by 8 bases and the J gene end by 8 bases; junction bases not matched to a gene: 12. The CDR3 spells CASGASSGRRDEQFF. CDR3 in DNA: TGTGCCAGCGGCGCGTCTAGCGGGAGACGCGATGAGCAGTTCTTC.

The chain uses TRBV6-6 and TRBJ1-5; 9 bases match TRBD1. Germline CDR1 and CDR2: MNHNY and SVGAGI (reference sequence). J was trimmed by 4 bases and V by 8 bases; bases with no gene match: 6. CDR3 length: 14 amino acids. The CDR3 reads CASYNGQGNQPQHF. CDR3 DNA sequence: TGTGCCAGCTACAATGGACAGGGGAATCAGCCCCAGCATTTT.

CDR3 sequence: CASSPPQGARNIQYF. The CDR3 coding sequence is TGTGCCAGCTCACCACCCCAGGGGGCTAGGAACATTCAGTACTTC. The rearrangement joins TRBV18 to TRBJ2-4; 8 bases map to TRBD1. This CDR3 region has 15 residues. CDR1 and CDR2 (germline): KGHSH, LQKENI. Trimming cost V 0 bases and J 7 bases; bases outside gene matches: 5.

The chain is built from TRBV23-1 and TRBJ1-2; no definite D call. TRBV23-1 counts as an open reading frame of uncertain function. This CDR3 is 15 amino acids long. The V gene lost 5 bases and the J gene lost 4 bases, with 17 bases spanning the gap. CDR3 nucleotide sequence: TGCGCCAGCAGTTTCCGACACCGCGGAGGCTATGGCTACACCTTC. This gives the protein CASSFRHRGGYGYTF.

The V call is TRBV6-1, the J call TRBJ2-5, with D hard to call. Germline loops: CDR1 MNHNS, CDR2 SASEGT. The CDR3 is 12 amino acids. The V end lost 5 bases, the J end lost 5 bases, and 9 bases lay between the germline ends. The CDR3 reads CASSPLLETQYF. CDR3 bases: TGTGCCAGCAGTCCCCTCTTGGAGACCCAGTACTTC.

This sequence joins TRBV19 and TRBJ2-7; 8 nucleotides align to TRBD1. This CDR3 contains 14 residues. With 6 bases clipped from V and 1 base from J, the junction kept 5 bases outside the gene matches. Germline CDR1 and CDR2: LNHDA and SQIVND (reference sequence). The CDR3 bases are TGTGCCAGTAGGGGGACAGGACTGTCCTACGAGCAGTACTTC. Translated: CASRGTGLSYEQYF.